Each of the 24 T cell receptor beta chains below was sequenced from the same sample in a study of T cells in Graves' hyperthyroidism and ophthalmopathy. Amplified regions were TCR beta CDR3 sequences from RNA transcripts. When the TCR CDR3 underwent first-round RT-PCR, the HTBI primer set was used. TCRdb reprocessed the multiplex PCR reads via MiXCR and lists one record per CDR3 protein. Of around 380,000 distinct CDR3 sequences in the sample, around an eighth were seen once. Sample: blood. The receptor set was obtained from a man aged 30-40 years with Graves' hyperthyroidism that later progressed to Graves' ophthalmopathy.

This clonotype has at least ten counts. The chain recombines TRBV6-1 with TRBJ2-7, with TRBD1 matching 9 bases. CDR3 size: 15 residues. Germline CDR1 is MNHNS and CDR2 is SASEGT. V gave up 4 bases and J gave up 4 bases; unmatched junction bases: 8. CDR3 coding DNA: TGTGCCAGCAGTGTTCCGGGACAGGGCGATTACGAGCAGTACTTC. Translated: CASSVPGQGDYEQYF.

The chain is built from TRBV5-5 and TRBJ2-2; TRBD2 might be the D (7 bases). CDR3 length: 16 amino acids. V lost 3 bases, J lost 3 bases, and 15 bases lay in between. Germline CDR1 SGHKS, CDR2 YYEKEE (reference sequence). The CDR3 sequence: CASSSPRGLDTGELFF. The CDR3 nucleotides are TGTGCCAGCAGCTCCCCGCGGGGGCTAGACACCGGGGAGCTGTTTTTT.

This chain links TRBV3-1 with TRBJ1-1; D is possibly TRBD1 (6 bases). Germline V CDR1 and CDR2: LGHDT, YNNKEL (reference sequence). With 0 bases removed from V and 11 bases from J, the gap between germline ends came to 13 bases. The CDR3 consists of 13 residues. The CDR3 nucleotides read TGTGCCAGCAGCCAAGATGGGGGGGCGTCTGCTTTCTTT. It encodes CASSQDGGASAFF.

This clonotype was found many times. This rearrangement joins TRBV11-2 to TRBJ1-2; D is unresolved. CDR1 is SGHAT, CDR2 FQNNGV, per germline. The CDR3 extends over 16 amino acids. Trimming removed 0 bases from V and 4 bases from J, with 15 bases in between. The CDR3 region is CASSLDLGARTYGYTF. The CDR3 nucleotides read TGTGCCAGCAGCTTAGATCTAGGAGCGAGGACCTATGGCTACACCTTC.

The genes are TRBV6-1 and TRBJ2-7; 7 nucleotides line up with TRBD1. Trimming at V came to 2 bases and at J to 2 bases, leaving 3 bases not matched to a gene. The CDR3 consists of 14 residues. Germline V lookup: CDR1 MNHNS, CDR2 SASEGT. CDR3 residues: CASSEYRGPYEQYF. The DNA for the CDR3 is TGTGCCAGCAGTGAATACAGGGGCCCCTACGAGCAGTACTTC.

V gene TRBV30 combines with J gene TRBJ1-6; TRBD1 agrees at 9 bases. Germline V gene data show CDR1 as GTSNPN and CDR2 as SVGIG (reference sequence). The trim removed 6 bases at V and 9 bases at J, leaving 9 bases unmatched. The CDR3 loop spans 14 amino acids. The CDR3 nucleotides read TGTGCCTGCTCCTCCGGGACAGGGATTTCACCCCTCCACTTT. As protein: CACSSGTGISPLHF.

This clonotype has only a few counts. The chain joins TRBV18 to TRBJ1-1; weak D call: TRBD1 (6 bases). The CDR3 contains 13 residues. Germline CDR1 and CDR2: KGHSH and LQKENI. Between the trimmed V and J ends, which lost 9 bases and 4 bases, there was a span of 15 bases. CDR3 amino acids: CASEQGRGTEAFF. The CDR3 nucleotides are TGTGCCAGTGAACAGGGCAGGGGCACTGAAGCTTTCTTT.

The CDR3 nucleotides are TGCAGTGCCCAGATCCCTAGCGGGGGTCCGAAGGAGACCCAGTACTTC. It encodes CSAQIPSGGPKETQYF. The chain recombines TRBV20-1 with TRBJ2-5, with 10 bases identical to TRBD2. V shed 6 bases, J shed 5 bases, and the junction held 15 bases outside the gene matches. The germline gives CDR1 DFQATT, CDR2 SNEGSKA (reference sequence). The CDR3 has 16 residues.

This chain joins TRBV4-1 and TRBJ2-7, with 9 bases identical to TRBD2. Germline trimming cut 0 bases from V and 0 bases from J; bases unmatched to any gene: 9. The CDR3 loop spans 18 amino acids. Germline V gene data show CDR1 as MGHRA and CDR2 as YSYEKL. Here the CDR3 reads CASSQEPSAAGGSYEQYF. The CDR3 DNA reads TGCGCCAGCAGCCAAGAACCGAGTGCAGCGGGGGGCTCCTACGAGCAGTACTTC.

This clonotype was observed once. This chain connects TRBV7-6 to TRBJ2-5; the match to TRBD1 covers 8 bases. The V gene end was trimmed by 0 bases and the J gene end by 1 base; junction bases not matched to a gene: 4. Germline V lookup: CDR1 SGHVS, CDR2 FNYEAQ. There are 16 residues in the CDR3. The CDR3 nucleotides read TGTGCCAGCAGCTTAGCTTGGGACAGGACCCAAGAGACCCAGTACTTC. Protein product: CASSLAWDRTQETQYF.

The V call is TRBV20-1, the J call TRBJ2-5; weak D call: TRBD2 (5 bases). Deletions cut 4 bases from V and 5 bases from J, with 17 bases between. Germline CDR1 is DFQATT and CDR2 is SNEGSKA (reference sequence). This CDR3 region has 14 residues. In nucleotides, the CDR3 is TGCAGTGCTAATGAGGGCCACCGTTGGGAGACCCAGTACTTC. This encodes CSANEGHRWETQYF.

This clonotype was seen at least ten times. The chain links TRBV11-2 to TRBJ2-1; 14 nucleotides align to TRBD2. After removal of 6 bases from V and 7 bases from J, the junction contained 11 bases not matched to a gene. The CDR3 length is 17 residues. The V gene's germline CDR1 is SGHAT and CDR2 FQNNGV. CDR3 DNA: TGTGCCAGCAGGGCCTCCGTGGGACTAGCGGGGGTAAATGAGCAGTTCTTC. As protein: CASRASVGLAGVNEQFF.

Remarks on this clonotype: Since a much larger clone is just one base distant, this may be a read error. J is TRBJ2-7 and V is TRBV13; TRBD1 matches at 9 bases. V shed 4 bases, J shed 2 bases, and the junction held 6 bases outside the gene matches. CDR3 length: 15 amino acids. The germline V gene has CDR1 PRHDT and CDR2 FYEKMQ (reference sequence). The CDR3 spells CASSSRTGDPYEQYF. The CDR3 coding sequence is TGTGCCAGCAGCTCCCGGACAGGGGACCCCTACGAGCAGTACTTC. Combining the CDR3 with reference TRBV13 and TRBJ2-7 gives the whole variable domain AAGVIQSPRHLIKEKRETATLKCYPIPRHDTVYWYQQGPGQDPQFLISFYEKMQSDKGSIPDRFSAQQFSDYHSELNMSSLELGDSALYFCASSSRTGDPYEQYFGPGTRLTVT.

This rearrangement joins TRBV6-6 to TRBJ1-1, with TRBD1 matching 7 bases. The germline V gene encodes CDR1 MNHNY and CDR2 SVGAGI (reference sequence). The CDR3 runs 14 residues. V shed 2 bases and J 5 bases; nucleotides not matched to a gene: 5. The DNA of the CDR3 is TGTGCCAGCAGTTACCCGCACAGGGGAACTGAAGCTTTCTTT. This gives the protein CASSYPHRGTEAFF.

In its sample, this clonotype was seen a few times. This chain uses TRBV5-1 with TRBJ2-2; D not resolved. The germline V and J ends were trimmed by 6 bases and 6 bases, with 6 bases remaining between them. CDR1 is SGHRS and CDR2 is YFSETQ in the germline V gene. The CDR3 runs to 11 residues. CDR3 amino acids: CASIFAGELFF. The CDR3 nucleotides are TGCGCCAGCATATTTGCCGGGGAGCTGTTTTTT.

This clonotype was detected many times. The V call is TRBV3-1, the J call TRBJ2-2, with D possibly matching TRBD2 (6 bases). Per the germline V gene, CDR1 is LGHDT and CDR2 is YNNKEL (reference sequence). CDR3 length: 15 residues. With 1 base removed from V and 1 base from J, the gap between germline ends came to 7 bases. DNA of the CDR3: TGTGCCAGCAGCCAAGGTAGCGGGAACACCGGGGAGCTGTTTTTT. This gives the protein CASSQGSGNTGELFF.

This clonotype was recorded many times. The chain links TRBV3-1 to TRBJ1-2, with no clear D. The germline gives CDR1 LGHDT, CDR2 YNNKEL (reference sequence). The length of the CDR3 is 15 residues. Trimming removed 4 bases at V and 4 bases at J, with 16 bases between. The CDR3: CASSPRQAQRYGYTF. DNA for the CDR3: TGTGCCAGCAGCCCCAGGCAAGCTCAGCGCTATGGCTACACCTTC.

This clonotype was counted ten times or more. The chain joins TRBV30 to TRBJ1-4; maybe TRBD1 (6 bases). The germline V and J ends were trimmed by 2 bases and 5 bases, with 12 bases remaining between them. The CDR3 runs 14 residues. Germline V gene sequence: CDR1 GTSNPN, CDR2 SVGIG (reference sequence). The CDR3 loop reads CAWSRTELNEKLFF. As DNA, the CDR3 is TGTGCCTGGAGTCGGACAGAGTTAAATGAAAAACTGTTTTTT.

This clonotype has more than one count but fewer than ten. Because it lacks the conserved phenylalanine or tryptophan at the end, this CDR3 is likely a read error. The chain couples TRBV11-2 to TRBJ2-7; TRBD2 agrees at 11 bases. Germline CDR1 and CDR2: SGHAT and FQNNGV. The CDR3 runs 15 residues. Trimming removed 2 bases from V and 2 bases from J; junction bases left unmatched: 2. CDR3 sequence: CASSLYSGGAYEQYL. CDR3 DNA sequence: TGTGCCAGCAGCTTATATAGCGGGGGGGCCTACGAGCAGTACCTC.

This clonotype was seen a handful of times. The V and J genes are TRBV6-1 and TRBJ1-2; TRBD1 agrees at 8 bases. Germline CDR1 MNHNS, CDR2 SASEGT. CDR3 size: 15 residues. With V trimmed by 4 bases and J by 6 bases, 10 bases remained unmatched. Written as DNA, the CDR3 is TGTGCCAGCAGTGGGTCCGGGACAGGTATGGATGGCTACACCTTC. Translation: CASSGSGTGMDGYTF.

This clonotype was counted many times. The chain employs TRBV30 and TRBJ2-7, with D possibly matching TRBD2 (6 bases). The CDR3 is made up of 12 amino acids. Germline V gene data show CDR1 as GTSNPN and CDR2 as SVGIG (reference sequence). In DNA form, the CDR3 reads TGTGAGTGGCGGGGAGAGTCGGGCGAGCAGTACTTC. Translating it yields CEWRGESGEQYF.

This clonotype was observed a handful of times. Just one base apart from a much larger clone, this may be a read error. The chain combines TRBV28 with TRBJ1-5; the D is unclear. This CDR3 is built from 13 residues. Trimming took off 3 bases at V and 6 bases at J, with 9 bases between the two ends. Germline assignment: CDR1 MDHEN and CDR2 SYDVKM. The chain's CDR3 is CASSFGWGQPQHF. Here the CDR3 DNA reads TGTGCCAGCAGTTTTGGGTGGGGTCAGCCCCAGCATTTT.

This clonotype was recorded many times. J is TRBJ1-2 and V is TRBV7-8; D remains ambiguous. CDR1 and CDR2 (germline): SGHVS, FQNEAQ. Trimming shortened V by 1 base and J by 7 bases, and 10 bases separated the two germline ends. The CDR3 consists of 13 residues. The CDR3 protein is CASSLDPSIGYTF. CDR3 nucleotide sequence: TGTGCCAGCAGCTTAGACCCCTCTATTGGCTACACCTTC.

The chain uses TRBV20-1 and TRBJ1-2; tentatively, D is TRBD1 (5 bases). Germline-derived CDR1 and CDR2 are DFQATT and SNEGSKA (reference sequence). V lost 3 bases to trimming and J lost 6 bases, with 20 bases between them. The CDR3 loop spans 15 amino acids. CDR3 DNA sequence: TGCAGTGCTAGGGTCGACGGGACGGGAGGAAATGGCTACACCTTC. Protein sequence: CSARVDGTGGNGYTF.